This TCR beta chain was captured in a study of cytomegalovirus exposure and HLA in healthy donors. Across the whole study: There were approximately 80 million unique TCRs (from HLA-typed donors) in an early data release.

The PCR used 60 Vbeta and 13 Jbeta primers. Clones were read by immunoSEQ multiplex PCR, and TCRdb kept only the in-frame ones, dropping some. The sample consists of 240,000 or so clones, around 80% of them appearing once. To note about this clone: Its antigen remains unidentified.

Whole-study findings and limits: It was reported that TCR beta sequences correctly inferred the HLA-A and HLA-B alleles for most subjects. A later analysis found common viral pathogens apparently linked to several of the most significant clusters. The study put under 200 TCR beta chains on its list as cytomegalovirus-associated.

This TCR was recovered from a woman aged 40 to 50 in good health and CMV-seropositive. The sample was PBMCs.

The CDR3 DNA follows: TGTGCTAGTGGTTTATGGGAGGGGGAGTACGAGCAGTACTTC. This encodes CASGLWEGEYEQYF. The chain has TRBV12-5 and TRBJ2-7; weak D call: TRBD2 (7 bases). Trimming left V 3 bases short and J 4 bases short, with 13 bases between. The CDR3 has 14 residues. Germline loops: CDR1 LGHNT, CDR2 FRNRAP.